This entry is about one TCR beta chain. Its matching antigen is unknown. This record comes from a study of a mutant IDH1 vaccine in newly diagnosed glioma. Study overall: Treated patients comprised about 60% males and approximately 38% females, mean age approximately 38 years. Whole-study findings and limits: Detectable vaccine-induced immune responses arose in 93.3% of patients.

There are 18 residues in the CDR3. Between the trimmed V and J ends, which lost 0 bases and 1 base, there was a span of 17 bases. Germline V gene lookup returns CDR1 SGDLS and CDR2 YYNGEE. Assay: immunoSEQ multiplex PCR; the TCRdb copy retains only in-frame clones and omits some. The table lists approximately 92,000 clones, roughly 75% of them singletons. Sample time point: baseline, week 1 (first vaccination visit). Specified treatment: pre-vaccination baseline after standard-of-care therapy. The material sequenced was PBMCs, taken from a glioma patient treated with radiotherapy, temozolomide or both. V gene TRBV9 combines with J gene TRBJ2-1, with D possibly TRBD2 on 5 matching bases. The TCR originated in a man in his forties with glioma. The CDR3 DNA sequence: TGTGCCAGCAGCGTAGCTACTTCCCTCGGGGTGTCCTACAATGAGCAGTTCTTC. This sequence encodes CASSVATSLGVSYNEQFF. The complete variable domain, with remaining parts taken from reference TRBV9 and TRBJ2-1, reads DSGVTQTPKHLITATGQRVTLRCSPRSGDLSVYWYQQSLDQGLQFLIQYYNGEERAKGNILERFSAQQFPDLHSELNLSSLELGDSALYFCASSVATSLGVSYNEQFFGPGTRLTVL.